The sequence of this T cell receptor (beta chain) was determined in a study of Graves' ophthalmopathy and Graves' hyperthyroidism. Findings of the study overall: The model's prediction of ophthalmopathy progression had roughly 68% sensitivity and around 72% specificity. Blood samples also showed most expanded thyroid clonotypes exceeding 0.001 frequency.

The CDR3 is made up of 13 amino acids. V shed 5 bases and J shed 1 base, with 8 bases lying between them. Germline-derived CDR1 and CDR2 are SGHNT and YENEEA. Hyperthyroidism patients were newly diagnosed, under 2 months' duration, aged 18 to 65. The table lists this clonotype with many counts. Antigen: not known. The authors amplified TCR beta CDR3 regions from RNA transcripts. RT-PCR in the first round used HTBI primers; a second-round multiplex PCR followed. TCRdb re-analysed the multiplex PCR reads in MiXCR, keeping a single row per CDR3 protein. The sample includes a few hundred thousand distinct CDR3 sequences, 15% of them seen just once.

The chain recombines TRBV11-3 with TRBJ2-5; the D gene could be TRBD1 or TRBD2 (5 bases each). What was sequenced was peripheral blood. This sequence was found in a woman under 30 with stable Graves' hyperthyroidism. The CDR3 protein is CASSTGPQETQYF. CDR3 in DNA: TGTGCCAGCAGCACGGGACCCCAAGAGACCCAGTACTTC.